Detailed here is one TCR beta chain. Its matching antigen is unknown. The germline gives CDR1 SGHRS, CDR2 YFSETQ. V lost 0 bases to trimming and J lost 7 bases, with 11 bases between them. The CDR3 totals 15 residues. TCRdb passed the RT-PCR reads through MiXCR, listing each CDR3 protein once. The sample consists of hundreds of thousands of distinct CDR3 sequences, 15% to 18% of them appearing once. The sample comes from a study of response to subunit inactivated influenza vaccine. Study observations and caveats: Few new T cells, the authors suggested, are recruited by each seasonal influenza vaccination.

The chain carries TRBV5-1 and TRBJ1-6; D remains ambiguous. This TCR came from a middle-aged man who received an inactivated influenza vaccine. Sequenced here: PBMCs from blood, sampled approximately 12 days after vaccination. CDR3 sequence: CASSLVGEPNSPLHF. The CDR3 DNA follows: TGCGCCAGCAGCTTGGTTGGGGAGCCCAATTCACCCCTCCACTTT.